This T cell receptor (beta chain) was identified in a study of blood T cell repertoires in COVID-19. Individuals drawn from 24 US areas were about 18 to 100 years old. Donors were grouped by their self-reported clinical history. Cohort 3 recovery required two negative PCRs, clearance, or symptom resolution. Germline CDR1 LGHDT, CDR2 YNNKEL (reference sequence). V gave up 1 base and J gave up 4 bases, with 9 bases separating them. The CDR3 sequence is 14 residues long. Clones were sequenced by immunoSEQ multiplex PCR, and TCRdb holds only the in-frame ones, with some missing. The repertoire holds about 330,000 clones, with 92% as singletons.

The V gene is TRBV3-1 (or the pseudogene TRBV3-2), the J gene TRBJ2-3; possible D gene TRBD2, 6 bases. The receptor's source is a young woman who had recovered from COVID-19. Specimen: PBMCs or T cells enriched from blood (not recorded which). Here the CDR3 reads CASSQAGVADTQYF. CDR3 DNA: TGTGCCAGCAGCCAAGCGGGGGTCGCAGATACGCAGTATTTT.